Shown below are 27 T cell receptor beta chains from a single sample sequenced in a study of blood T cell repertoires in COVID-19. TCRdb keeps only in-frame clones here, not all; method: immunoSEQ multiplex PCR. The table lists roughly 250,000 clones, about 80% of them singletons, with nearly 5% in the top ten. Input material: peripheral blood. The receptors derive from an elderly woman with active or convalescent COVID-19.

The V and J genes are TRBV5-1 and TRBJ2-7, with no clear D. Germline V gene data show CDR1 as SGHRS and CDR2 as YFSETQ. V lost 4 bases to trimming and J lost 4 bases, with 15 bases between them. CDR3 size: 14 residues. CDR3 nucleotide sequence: TGCGCCAGCAGCCGCCTTGGGTCGGAGTACGAGCAGTACTTC. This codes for CASSRLGSEYEQYF. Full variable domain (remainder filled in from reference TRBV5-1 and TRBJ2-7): KAGVTQTPRYLIKTRGQQVTLSCSPISGHRSVSWYQQTPGQGLQFLFEYFSETQRNKGNFPGRFSGRQFSNSRSEMNVSTLELGDSALYLCASSRLGSEYEQYFGPGTRLTVT.

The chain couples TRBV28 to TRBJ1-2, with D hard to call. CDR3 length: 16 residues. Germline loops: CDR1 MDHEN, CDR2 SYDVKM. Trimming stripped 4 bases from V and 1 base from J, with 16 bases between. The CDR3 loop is CASSSVYHNYNYGYTF. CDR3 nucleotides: TGTGCCAGCAGTTCAGTATACCACAACTATAACTATGGCTACACCTTC.

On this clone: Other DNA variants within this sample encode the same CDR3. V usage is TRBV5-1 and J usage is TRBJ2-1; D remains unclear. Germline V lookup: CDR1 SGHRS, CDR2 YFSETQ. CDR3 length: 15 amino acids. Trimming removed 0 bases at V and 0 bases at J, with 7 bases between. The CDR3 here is CASSLAGSSYNEQFF. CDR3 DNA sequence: TGCGCCAGCAGCTTGGCCGGGTCCTCCTACAATGAGCAGTTCTTC.

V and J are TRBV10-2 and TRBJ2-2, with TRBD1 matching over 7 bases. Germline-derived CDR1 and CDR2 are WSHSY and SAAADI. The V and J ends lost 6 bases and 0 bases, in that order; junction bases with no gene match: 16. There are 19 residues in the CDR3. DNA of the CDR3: TGCGCCAGCAGGGGTAATCCGGGACAGACGTTCGCGAACACCGGGGAGCTGTTTTTT. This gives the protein CASRGNPGQTFANTGELFF.

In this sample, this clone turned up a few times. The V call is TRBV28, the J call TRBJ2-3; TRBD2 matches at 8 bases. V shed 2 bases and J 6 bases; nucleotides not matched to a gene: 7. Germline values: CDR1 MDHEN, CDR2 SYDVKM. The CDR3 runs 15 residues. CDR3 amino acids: CASSLRRGARDTQYF. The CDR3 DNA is TGTGCCAGCAGTTTACGGCGGGGGGCCCGGGATACGCAGTATTTT.

The CDR3 sequence: CASSAGGTIGDEQFF. The CDR3 nucleotides are TGCGCCAGCAGCGCTGGAGGGACGATAGGCGATGAGCAGTTCTTC. V gene TRBV5-1 combines with J gene TRBJ2-1, with D perhaps TRBD2 (6 bases). CDR1 and CDR2 from the germline V gene are SGHRS and YFSETQ. V shed 4 bases and J shed 8 bases, with 19 bases lying between them. This CDR3 contains 15 residues.

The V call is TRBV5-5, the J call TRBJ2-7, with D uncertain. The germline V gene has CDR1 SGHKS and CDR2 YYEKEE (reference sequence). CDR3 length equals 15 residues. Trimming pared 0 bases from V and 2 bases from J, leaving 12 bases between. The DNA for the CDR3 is TGTGCCAGCAGCTTGGCTTTACAAGATACCTACGAGCAGTACTTC. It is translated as CASSLALQDTYEQYF.

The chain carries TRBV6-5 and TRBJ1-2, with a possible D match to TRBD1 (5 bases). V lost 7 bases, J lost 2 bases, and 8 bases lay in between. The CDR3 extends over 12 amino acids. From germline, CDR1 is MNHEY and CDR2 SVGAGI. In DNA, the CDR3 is TGTGCCAGCACGGGGGGAAACTATGGCTACACCTTC. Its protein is CASTGGNYGYTF.

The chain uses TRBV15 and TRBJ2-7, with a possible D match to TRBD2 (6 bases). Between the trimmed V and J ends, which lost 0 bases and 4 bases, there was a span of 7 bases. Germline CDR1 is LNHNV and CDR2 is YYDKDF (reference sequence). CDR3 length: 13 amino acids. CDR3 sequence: CATSRDAGYEQYF. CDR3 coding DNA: TGTGCCACCAGCAGAGATGCGGGATACGAGCAGTACTTC.

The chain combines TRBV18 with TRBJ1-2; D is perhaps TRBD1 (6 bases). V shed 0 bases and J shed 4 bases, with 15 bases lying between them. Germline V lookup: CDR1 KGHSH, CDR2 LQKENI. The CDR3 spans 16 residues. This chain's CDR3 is CASSPPVGALFYGYTF. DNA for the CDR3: TGTGCCAGCTCACCACCGGTGGGGGCCCTCTTCTATGGCTACACCTTC.

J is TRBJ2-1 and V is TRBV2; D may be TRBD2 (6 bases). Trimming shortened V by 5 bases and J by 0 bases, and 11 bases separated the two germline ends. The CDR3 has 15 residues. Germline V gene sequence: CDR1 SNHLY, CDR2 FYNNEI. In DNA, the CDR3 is TGTGCCAGCAGTTGGCGGGGAAGCTCCTACAATGAGCAGTTCTTC. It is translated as CASSWRGSSYNEQFF.

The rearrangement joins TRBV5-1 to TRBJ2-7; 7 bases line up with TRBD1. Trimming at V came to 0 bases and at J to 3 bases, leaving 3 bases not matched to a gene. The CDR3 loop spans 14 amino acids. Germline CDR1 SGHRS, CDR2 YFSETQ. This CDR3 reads CASSLEGQIYEQYF. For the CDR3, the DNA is TGCGCCAGCAGCTTGGAGGGACAGATCTACGAGCAGTACTTC.

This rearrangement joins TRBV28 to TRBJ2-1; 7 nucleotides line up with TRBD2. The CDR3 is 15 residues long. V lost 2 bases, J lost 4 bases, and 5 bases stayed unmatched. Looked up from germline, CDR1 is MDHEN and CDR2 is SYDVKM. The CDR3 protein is CASSLTGGKYNEQFF. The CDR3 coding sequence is TGTGCCAGCAGTTTAACGGGAGGAAAGTACAATGAGCAGTTCTTC.

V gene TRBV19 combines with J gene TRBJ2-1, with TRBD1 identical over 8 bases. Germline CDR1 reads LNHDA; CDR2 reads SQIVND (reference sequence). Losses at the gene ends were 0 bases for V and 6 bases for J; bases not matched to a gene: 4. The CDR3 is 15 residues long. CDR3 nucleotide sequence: TGTGCCAGTAGTATAGATCCCGACAGGGGCAATGAGCAGTTCTTC. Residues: CASSIDPDRGNEQFF.

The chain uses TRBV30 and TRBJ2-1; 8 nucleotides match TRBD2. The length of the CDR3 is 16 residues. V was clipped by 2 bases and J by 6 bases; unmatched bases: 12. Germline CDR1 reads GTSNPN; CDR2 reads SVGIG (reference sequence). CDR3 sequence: CAWSSGFGGGINEQFF. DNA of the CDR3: TGTGCCTGGAGTTCCGGCTTTGGCGGGGGGATCAATGAGCAGTTCTTC.

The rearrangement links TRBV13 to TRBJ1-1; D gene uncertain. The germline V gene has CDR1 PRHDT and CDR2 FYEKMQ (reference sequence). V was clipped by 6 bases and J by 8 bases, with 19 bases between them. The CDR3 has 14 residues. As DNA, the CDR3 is TGTGCCAGCAGGCGGGTAGGTACACTCTCGGAAGCTTTCTTT. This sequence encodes CASRRVGTLSEAFF. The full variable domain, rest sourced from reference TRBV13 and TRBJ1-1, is AAGVIQSPRHLIKEKRETATLKCYPIPRHDTVYWYQQGPGQDPQFLISFYEKMQSDKGSIPDRFSAQQFSDYHSELNMSSLELGDSALYFCASRRVGTLSEAFFGQGTRLTVV.

The CDR3 nucleotides read TGTGCCAGCAGCACCACCGGGACAGCAAGCTATGGCTACACCTTC. It codes for CASSTTGTASYGYTF. The chain is built from TRBV5-5 and TRBJ1-2; 7 bases match TRBD1. The germline V gene encodes CDR1 SGHKS and CDR2 YYEKEE (reference sequence). J was trimmed by 4 bases and V by 4 bases; bases with no gene match: 10. The length of the CDR3 is 15 residues. The whole variable domain, filled in from reference TRBV5-5 and TRBJ1-2, reads DAGVTQSPTHLIKTRGQQVTLRCSPISGHKSVSWYQQVLGQGPQFIFQYYEKEERGRGNFPDRFSARQFPNYSSELNVNALLLGDSALYLCASSTTGTASYGYTFGSGTRLTVV.

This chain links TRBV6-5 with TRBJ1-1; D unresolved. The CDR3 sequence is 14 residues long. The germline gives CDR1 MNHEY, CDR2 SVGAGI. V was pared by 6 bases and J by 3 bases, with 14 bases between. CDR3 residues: CASRRPREDTEAFF. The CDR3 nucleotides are TGTGCCAGCAGAAGGCCCCGCGAGGACACTGAAGCTTTCTTT.

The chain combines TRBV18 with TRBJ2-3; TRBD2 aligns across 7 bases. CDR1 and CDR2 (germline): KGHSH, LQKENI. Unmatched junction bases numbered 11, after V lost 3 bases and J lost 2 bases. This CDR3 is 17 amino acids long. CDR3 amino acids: CASSPKTTSRITDTQYF. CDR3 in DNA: TGTGCCAGCTCACCCAAGACGACTAGCAGGATCACAGATACGCAGTATTTT.

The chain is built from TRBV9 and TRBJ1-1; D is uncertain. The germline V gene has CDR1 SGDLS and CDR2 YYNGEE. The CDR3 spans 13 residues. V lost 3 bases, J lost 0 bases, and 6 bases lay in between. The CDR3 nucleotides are TGTGCCAGCAGCGATCAGATGAACACTGAAGCTTTCTTT. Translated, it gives CASSDQMNTEAFF.

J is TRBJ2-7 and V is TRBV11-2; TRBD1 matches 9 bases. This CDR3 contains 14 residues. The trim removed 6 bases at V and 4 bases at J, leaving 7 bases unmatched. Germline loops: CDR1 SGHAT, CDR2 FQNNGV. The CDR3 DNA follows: TGTGCCAGCAGAACAACAGGGGGCGGTTACGAGCAGTACTTC. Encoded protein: CASRTTGGGYEQYF.

The chain's CDR3 is CATSDLGGAEDETQYF. In nucleotides, the CDR3 is TGTGCCACCAGTGATTTGGGGGGGGCAGAGGATGAGACCCAGTACTTC. This rearrangement joins TRBV24-1 to TRBJ2-5, with D possibly matching TRBD2 (7 bases). In germline, CDR1 is KGHDR, CDR2 SFDVKD. The V end lost 0 bases, the J end lost 5 bases, and 15 bases lay between the germline ends. This CDR3 spans 16 amino acids.

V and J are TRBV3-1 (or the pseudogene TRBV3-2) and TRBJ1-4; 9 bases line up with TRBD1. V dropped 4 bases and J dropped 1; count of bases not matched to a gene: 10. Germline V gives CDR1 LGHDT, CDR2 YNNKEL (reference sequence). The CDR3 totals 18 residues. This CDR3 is CASSPRQGGFGTNEKLFF. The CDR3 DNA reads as TGTGCCAGCAGCCCGCGACAGGGGGGCTTCGGAACTAATGAAAAACTGTTTTTT.

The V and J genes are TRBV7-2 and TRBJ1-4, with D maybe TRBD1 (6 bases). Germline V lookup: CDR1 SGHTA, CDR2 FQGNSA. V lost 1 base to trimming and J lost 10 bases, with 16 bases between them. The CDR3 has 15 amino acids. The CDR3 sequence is CASSLGTAGEGKLFF. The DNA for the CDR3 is TGTGCCAGCAGCTTAGGGACAGCCGGGGAAGGAAAACTGTTTTTT. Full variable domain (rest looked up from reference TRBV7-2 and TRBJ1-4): GAGVSQSPSNKVTEKGKDVELRCDPISGHTALYWYRQSLGQGLEFLIYFQGNSAPDKSGLPSDRFSAERTGGSVSTLTIQRTQQEDSAVYLCASSLGTAGEGKLFFGSGTQLSVL.

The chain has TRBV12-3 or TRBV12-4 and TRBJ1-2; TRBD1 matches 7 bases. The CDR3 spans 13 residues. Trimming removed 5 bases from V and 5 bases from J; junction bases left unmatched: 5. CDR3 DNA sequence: TGTGCCAGCAGTAACGGGGACAGTTATGGCTACACCTTC. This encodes CASSNGDSYGYTF.

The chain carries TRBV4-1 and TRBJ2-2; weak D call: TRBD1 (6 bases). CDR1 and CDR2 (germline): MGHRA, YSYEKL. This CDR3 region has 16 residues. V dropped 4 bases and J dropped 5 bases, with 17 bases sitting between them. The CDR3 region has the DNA TGCGCCAGCAGCCCGGGACACTTAGTCGGGACCGGGGAGCTGTTTTTT. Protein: CASSPGHLVGTGELFF.

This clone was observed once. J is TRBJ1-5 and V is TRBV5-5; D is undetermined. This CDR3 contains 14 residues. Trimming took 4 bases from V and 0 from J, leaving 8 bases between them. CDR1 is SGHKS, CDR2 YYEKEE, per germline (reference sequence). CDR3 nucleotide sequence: TGTGCCAGCAGCCCGGTGAATAGCAATCAGCCCCAGCATTTT. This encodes CASSPVNSNQPQHF.